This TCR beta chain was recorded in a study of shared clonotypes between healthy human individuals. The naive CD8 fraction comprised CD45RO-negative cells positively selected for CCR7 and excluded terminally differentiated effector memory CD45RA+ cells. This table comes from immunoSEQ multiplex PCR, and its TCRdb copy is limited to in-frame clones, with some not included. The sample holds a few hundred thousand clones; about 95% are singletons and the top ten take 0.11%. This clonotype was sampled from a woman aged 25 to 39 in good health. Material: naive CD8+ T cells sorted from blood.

The CDR3 loop reads CASSPEGGYNEQFF. The CDR3 DNA sequence: TGTGCCAGCAGCCCGGAGGGGGGCTACAATGAGCAGTTCTTC. The chain combines TRBV13 with TRBJ2-1; D may match TRBD1 or TRBD2 (6 bases each). V lost 5 bases to trimming and J lost 3 bases, with 11 bases between them. Germline values: CDR1 PRHDT, CDR2 FYEKMQ (reference sequence). The CDR3 spans 14 residues.